Below, 30 T cell receptor beta chains from the same sample are listed, as sequenced in a study of cytomegalovirus exposure and HLA in healthy donors. Profiling relied on immunoSEQ multiplex PCR, and the TCRdb table lists in-frame clones only, not all of them. The sample lists about 160,000 clones, roughly 96% occurring once. The sample was PBMCs. These receptors were collected from a woman aged 18-29 years in good health and CMV-seronegative.

This chain links TRBV5-1 with TRBJ2-7, with 11 bases fitting TRBD2. CDR1 is SGHRS and CDR2 is YFSETQ in the germline V gene. V lost 7 bases, J lost 0 bases, and 12 bases stayed unmatched. The CDR3 is 17 amino acids. The CDR3 spells CASGPLAGGLHSYEQYF. DNA of the CDR3: TGCGCCAGCGGCCCCCTAGCGGGGGGCCTCCACTCCTACGAGCAGTACTTC.

The V call is TRBV7-2, the J call TRBJ1-5, with TRBD1 matching 9 bases. Trimming removed 5 bases from V and 2 bases from J; junction bases left unmatched: 4. Germline values: CDR1 SGHTA, CDR2 FQGNSA. This CDR3 has 15 amino acids. CDR3 loop: CASSKTGGGNQPQHF. CDR3 in DNA: TGTGCCAGCAGCAAGACAGGGGGAGGCAATCAGCCCCAGCATTTT.

The chain links TRBV11-3 to TRBJ1-2; D uncertain. With 3 bases removed from V and 4 bases from J, the gap between germline ends came to 9 bases. There are 13 residues in the CDR3. Germline lookup yields CDR1 SGHNT and CDR2 YENEEA. The CDR3 DNA reads TGTGCCAGCAGCTTTCAAGAGCCCTATGGCTACACCTTC. Its translation is CASSFQEPYGYTF.

The chain links TRBV29-1 to TRBJ1-2; D uncertain. The CDR3 is made up of 12 amino acids. With 5 bases removed from V and 5 bases from J, the gap between germline ends came to 12 bases. Germline V gene lookup returns CDR1 SQVTM and CDR2 ANQGSEA. CDR3 sequence: CSVFREGYGYTF. CDR3 DNA sequence: TGCAGCGTTTTTCGGGAGGGATATGGCTACACCTTC.

This rearrangement joins TRBV19 to TRBJ1-5; 7 bases agree with TRBD1. Germline trimming cut 4 bases from V and 6 bases from J; bases unmatched to any gene: 9. CDR1 and CDR2 from the germline V gene are LNHDA and SQIVND (reference sequence). The CDR3 covers 15 residues. The CDR3 here is CASSTGTERVQPQHF. As DNA, the CDR3 is TGTGCCAGTAGTACCGGGACAGAAAGGGTTCAGCCCCAGCATTTT.

The chain is built from TRBV7-9 and TRBJ1-1, with 9 bases that match TRBD1. V shed 4 bases, J shed 0 bases, and the junction held 3 bases outside the gene matches. This CDR3 spans 15 amino acids. The germline V gene has CDR1 SEHNR and CDR2 FQNEAQ (reference sequence). The CDR3 loop is CASSSWTGVNTEAFF. The CDR3 nucleotides are TGTGCCAGCAGCTCTTGGACAGGGGTGAACACTGAAGCTTTCTTT.

As concerns this clone: The missing conserved phenylalanine or tryptophan at the end of this CDR3 makes a read error likely. No DNA is shown, since the ends of the CDR3 on it are uncertain; the CDR3 is the one TCRdb lists. The J gene is TRBJ1-1, the V gene TRBV3-2. TRBV3-2 is an annotated pseudogene. The CDR3 spans 8 amino acids, including both terminal residues. The CDR3 reads CASSQPGE.

V is TRBV29-1 and J is TRBJ1-6; D gene ambiguous. Trimming stripped 6 bases from V and 5 bases from J, with 11 bases between. CDR3 length: 13 residues. Germline assignment: CDR1 SQVTM and CDR2 ANQGSEA. CDR3 protein: CSVTLTNNSPLHF. The CDR3 DNA sequence: TGCAGCGTCACACTTACTAATAATTCACCCCTCCACTTT.

Comments on this clone: The identical CDR3 is also encoded by other nucleotide sequences in the sample. The chain links TRBV5-6 to TRBJ2-7; TRBD1 matches at 8 bases. This CDR3 contains 13 residues. Trimming took 4 bases from V and 1 from J; bases not matched to a gene: 1. CDR1 is SGHDT, CDR2 YYEEEE, per germline. The CDR3 protein is CASSRTGSYEQYF. The DNA of the CDR3 is TGTGCCAGCAGCAGGACAGGGTCCTACGAGCAGTACTTC.

The CDR3 protein is CASSLGRDISYGYTF. In nucleotides, the CDR3 is TGTGCCAGCAGCTTAGGTCGAGACATTAGCTATGGCTACACCTTC. The V gene is TRBV7-2, the J gene TRBJ1-2; no reliable D call. Germline V CDR1 and CDR2: SGHTA, FQGNSA. This CDR3 is 15 amino acids long. Trimming took off 1 base at V and 4 bases at J, with 13 bases between the two ends.

The V and J genes are TRBV6-6 and TRBJ1-4; tentative D call: TRBD1 (5 bases). Germline V gene data show CDR1 as MNHNY and CDR2 as SVGAGI (reference sequence). The CDR3 consists of 14 residues. Trimming removed 6 bases from V and 10 bases from J, with 18 bases in between. Written as DNA, the CDR3 is TGTGCCAGCAGCCCCCCCGGGGGTTTCGGAAAACTGTTTTTT. Amino acid sequence: CASSPPGGFGKLFF.

J is TRBJ2-3 and V is TRBV11-2; 14 nucleotides line up with TRBD2. This CDR3 comprises 17 residues. V lost 4 bases and J lost 1; bases outside the gene matches: 4. The germline V gene encodes CDR1 SGHAT and CDR2 FQNNGV. This CDR3 is CASSSPGLAGGTDTQYF. The CDR3 DNA reads as TGTGCCAGCAGCTCACCGGGACTAGCGGGGGGCACAGATACGCAGTATTTT.

The chain joins TRBV9 to TRBJ1-1; D may be TRBD1 (5 bases). V was cut by 4 bases and J by 7 bases, with 14 bases left in between. The germline V gene has CDR1 SGDLS and CDR2 YYNGEE. There are 13 residues in the CDR3. This CDR3 reads CASSPLDIYEAFF. For the CDR3, the DNA is TGTGCCAGCAGCCCTCTGGACATTTATGAAGCTTTCTTT.

The V and J genes are TRBV27 and TRBJ1-1; TRBD1 aligns across 10 bases. Germline V gene sequence: CDR1 MNHEY, CDR2 SMNVEV (reference sequence). The CDR3 extends over 14 amino acids. The ends lost 5 bases at V and 8 bases at J; junction bases unmatched: 8. For the CDR3, the DNA is TGTGCCAGCAGTGGCCGGGACAGGGGAATCGAAGCTTTCTTT. Amino acid sequence: CASSGRDRGIEAFF.

The V and J genes are TRBV7-2 and TRBJ2-5, with 7 positions matching TRBD2. V shed 0 bases and J 2 bases; nucleotides not matched to a gene: 6. CDR3 length: 16 residues. Germline assignment: CDR1 SGHTA and CDR2 FQGNSA. CDR3 DNA sequence: TGTGCCAGCAGCTTAGCGCCCACAGCGGGGCAAGAGACCCAGTACTTC. Its translation is CASSLAPTAGQETQYF. Filled out from reference TRBV7-2 and TRBJ2-5, the complete variable domain reads GAGVSQSPSNKVTEKGKDVELRCDPISGHTALYWYRQSLGQGLEFLIYFQGNSAPDKSGLPSDRFSAERTGGSVSTLTIQRTQQEDSAVYLCASSLAPTAGQETQYFGPGTRLLVL.

The CDR3 DNA sequence: TGTGCCAGCAGTGAAATAGCGGGGGCAGATACGCAGTATTTT. This gives the protein CASSEIAGADTQYF. The chain combines TRBV2 with TRBJ2-3; the match to TRBD2 covers 9 bases. The CDR3 consists of 14 residues. The V gene's germline CDR1 is SNHLY and CDR2 FYNNEI. V trimming: 2 bases; J trimming: 4 bases; junction bases outside the gene matches: 1.

This clone appeared once. This chain joins TRBV19 and TRBJ1-5; TRBD1 is a possible D gene (6 bases). Germline assignment: CDR1 LNHDA and CDR2 SQIVND (reference sequence). V lost 1 base and J 4 bases, leaving 11 bases between the germline ends. The CDR3 has 15 amino acids. CDR3 loop: CASSIGSRGNQPQHF. DNA of the CDR3: TGTGCCAGTAGTATAGGTAGTAGGGGGAATCAGCCCCAGCATTTT.

This chain uses TRBV5-1 with TRBJ1-1; 8 positions match TRBD1. Germline CDR1 and CDR2: SGHRS and YFSETQ. The J segment lost 0 bases and the V segment lost 0 bases, leaving 1 base of the junction unmatched. This CDR3 spans 15 amino acids. The CDR3 region has the DNA TGCGCCAGCAGCTTGGGACAGGGGATGAACACTGAAGCTTTCTTT. Protein sequence: CASSLGQGMNTEAFF.

The chain couples TRBV5-1 to TRBJ1-3; D is possibly TRBD1 (6 bases). The germline V and J ends were trimmed by 4 bases and 6 bases, with 11 bases remaining between them. The CDR3 is 13 amino acids. The V gene's germline CDR1 is SGHRS and CDR2 YFSETQ. The CDR3 region is CASSEGGENTIYF. CDR3 bases: TGCGCCAGCAGCGAGGGGGGGGAAAACACCATATATTTT.

The CDR3 nucleotides read TGTGCCAGCAGTCTCTTTCCGGGACTAAACACCGGGGAGCTGTTTTTT. Protein product: CASSLFPGLNTGELFF. This chain connects TRBV27 to TRBJ2-2; 7 nucleotides line up with TRBD2. This CDR3 is 16 amino acids long. Germline values: CDR1 MNHEY, CDR2 SMNVEV (reference sequence). Losses at the gene ends were 5 bases for V and 2 bases for J; bases not matched to a gene: 8.

The chain joins TRBV25-1 to TRBJ1-4; D is possibly TRBD1 (6 bases). V lost 5 bases to trimming and J lost 10 bases, with 8 bases between them. Germline CDR1 is MGHDK and CDR2 is SYGVNS. This CDR3 is built from 11 residues. The CDR3 DNA sequence: TGTGCCAGCAGTCCAGGGGCAAAACTGTTTTTT. Encoded protein: CASSPGAKLFF. The full variable domain, completed using reference TRBV25-1 and TRBJ1-4, is EADIYQTPRYLVIGTGKKITLECSQTMGHDKMYWYQQDPGMELHLIHYSYGVNSTEKGDLSSESTVSRIRTEHFPLTLESARPSHTSQYLCASSPGAKLFFGSGTQLSVL.

Concerning this clone: At one end the junction does not follow the germline gene, possibly because of a read error. The chain employs TRBV2 and TRBJ2-7; 8 bases agree with TRBD1. The germline CDR1 and CDR2 sequences are SNHLY and FYNNEI. The length of the CDR3 is 11 residues. In nucleotides, the CDR3 is TGTGCCAGCAGTGACTTCGGACAGGGTTGGTTC. It codes for CASSDFGQGWF.

The J gene is TRBJ2-6, the V gene TRBV23-1, with D perhaps matching TRBD1 (6 bases). TRBV23-1 belongs to the ORF category, with a function that is uncertain. The CDR3 has 15 residues. V was clipped by 11 bases and J by 0 bases, with 14 bases between them. Written as DNA, the CDR3 is TGCGCCGAGGGGGAAGACACCTCTGGGGCCAACGTCCTGACTTTC. The encoded protein is CAEGEDTSGANVLTF.

V is TRBV11-2 and J is TRBJ2-5, with D possibly being TRBD2 (5 bases). The CDR3 is 15 amino acids. The V end lost 2 bases, the J end lost 5 bases, and 15 bases lay between the germline ends. Germline CDR1 SGHAT, CDR2 FQNNGV. The CDR3 reads CASSLYQASGETQYF. DNA for the CDR3: TGTGCCAGCAGCTTATATCAGGCTTCGGGGGAGACCCAGTACTTC.

V usage is TRBV18 and J usage is TRBJ2-3; no reliable D call. V was cut by 3 bases and J by 4 bases, with 11 bases left in between. The CDR3 has 14 amino acids. The germline CDR1 and CDR2 sequences are KGHSH and LQKENI. DNA for the CDR3: TGTGCCAGCTCACCCCGTGGCGGTCCAGATACGCAGTATTTT. Its protein is CASSPRGGPDTQYF.

The chain couples TRBV10-3 to TRBJ1-3; no definite D call. The germline CDR1 and CDR2 sequences are ENHRY and SYGVKD. Trimming left V 5 bases short and J 0 bases short, with 14 bases between. The CDR3 is made up of 16 amino acids. This chain's CDR3 is CAISRKADYSGNTIYF. As DNA, the CDR3 is TGTGCCATCAGTCGGAAGGCAGACTACTCTGGAAACACCATATATTTT.

J is TRBJ2-7 and V is TRBV2; possibly TRBD1 for D (5 bases). This CDR3 has 16 amino acids. Germline CDR1 reads SNHLY; CDR2 reads FYNNEI. The ends were cut back, 6 bases at V and 3 bases at J, with 21 bases in the middle. CDR3 sequence: CASSLRAGQGNYEQYF. The CDR3 nucleotides read TGTGCCAGCAGCCTTCGTGCCGGTCAGGGAAACTACGAGCAGTACTTC. The variable domain in full, completed from reference TRBV2 and TRBJ2-7, reads EPEVTQTPSHQVTQMGQEVILRCVPISNHLYFYWYRQILGQKVEFLVSFYNNEISEKSEIFDDQFSVERPDGSNFTLKIRSTKLEDSAMYFCASSLRAGQGNYEQYFGPGTRLTVT.

The chain joins TRBV27 to TRBJ1-4; perhaps TRBD1 as D (6 bases). The CDR3 has 14 amino acids. Deletions cut 1 base from V and 11 bases from J, with 14 bases between. The germline V gene has CDR1 MNHEY and CDR2 SMNVEV (reference sequence). CDR3 region: CASSLLEGGSKLFF. The CDR3 DNA is TGTGCCAGCAGTTTATTGGAGGGGGGGAGCAAACTGTTTTTT.

The gene calls are TRBV19 and TRBJ2-3; TRBD2 might be the D (5 bases). Trimming cost V 3 bases and J 2 bases, with 9 bases left between them. This CDR3 has 14 amino acids. Germline CDR1 and CDR2: LNHDA and SQIVND (reference sequence). The CDR3 here is CASSMRTPTDTQYF. CDR3 coding DNA: TGTGCCAGTAGTATGCGGACTCCCACAGATACGCAGTATTTT. The variable domain in full, with the rest retrieved from reference TRBV19 and TRBJ2-3, is DGGITQSPKYLFRKEGQNVTLSCEQNLNHDAMYWYRQDPGQGLRLIYYSQIVNDFQKGDIAEGYSVSREKKESFPLTVTSAQKNPTAFYLCASSMRTPTDTQYFGPGTRLTVL.

This chain joins TRBV9 and TRBJ2-5; TRBD2 aligns across 14 bases. The trim removed 4 bases at V and 5 bases at J, leaving 7 bases unmatched. CDR1 is SGDLS, CDR2 YYNGEE, per germline. The CDR3 has 16 amino acids. The CDR3 protein is CASSPGLAGGVETQYF. In DNA, the CDR3 is TGTGCCAGCAGCCCCGGACTAGCGGGGGGTGTGGAGACCCAGTACTTC. Full variable domain (remainder filled in from reference TRBV9 and TRBJ2-5): DSGVTQTPKHLITATGQRVTLRCSPRSGDLSVYWYQQSLDQGLQFLIQYYNGEERAKGNILERFSAQQFPDLHSELNLSSLELGDSALYFCASSPGLAGGVETQYFGPGTRLLVL.